Each of the 32 T cell receptor beta chains below was sequenced from the same sample in a study of a mutant IDH1 vaccine in newly diagnosed glioma. What these receptors recognize is not known. Time point specified: week 5, during vaccination. With topical imiquimod, each dose of the vaccine consisted of 300 ug of mutant IDH1 20-mer peptide. Produced via immunoSEQ multiplex PCR; TCRdb's table is partial and in-frame only. The sample yields about 53,000 clones, under 90% seen once. This specimen was PBMCs, taken from a glioma patient whose treatment included an IDH1 peptide vaccine. These receptors originate from a woman between 50 and 59 years old with glioma.

This rearrangement joins TRBV4-3 to TRBJ2-1; maybe TRBD2 (5 bases). This CDR3 comprises 16 residues. CDR1 and CDR2 (germline): LGHNA, YSLEER. The germline V and J ends were trimmed by 3 bases and 0 bases, with 12 bases remaining between them. This CDR3 is CASSHASLSSYNEQFF. CDR3 coding DNA: TGCGCCAGCAGCCACGCTAGCCTCAGCTCCTACAATGAGCAGTTCTTC.

The chain links TRBV19 to TRBJ1-1; possible D gene TRBD1, 5 bases. Trimming removed 6 bases from V and 3 bases from J, with 17 bases in between. Germline V CDR1 and CDR2: LNHDA, SQIVND (reference sequence). The CDR3 consists of 15 residues. The CDR3 here is CASSLRARGDTEAFF. DNA for the CDR3: TGTGCCAGTAGCCTGCGGGCCCGAGGGGACACTGAAGCTTTCTTT.

The rearrangement links TRBV27 to TRBJ1-1, with D maybe TRBD1 (5 bases). CDR1 MNHEY and CDR2 SMNVEV come from the germline V gene (reference sequence). Trimming removed 10 bases from V and 0 bases from J, with 18 bases in between. The CDR3 extends over 15 amino acids. The CDR3 coding sequence is TGTGCCACAAAACTCAACGGGGCTATGAACACTGAAGCTTTCTTT. Translating gives CATKLNGAMNTEAFF.

The rearrangement uses TRBV5-1 and TRBJ1-2; TRBD1 is a possible D gene (6 bases). Germline CDR1 is SGHRS and CDR2 is YFSETQ. V gave up 3 bases and J gave up 8 bases, with 20 bases separating them. The CDR3 consists of 15 residues. The CDR3 DNA follows: TGCGCCAGCAGCTCGGCACCCTGGACAGTTGGCGGCTACACCTTC. As protein: CASSSAPWTVGGYTF.

This clone was seen more than once but under ten times. The gene calls are TRBV7-9 and TRBJ1-6; D is possibly TRBD1 (5 bases). V was trimmed by 1 base and J by 10 bases, leaving 11 bases between them. The CDR3 runs 14 residues. Germline CDR1 and CDR2: SEHNR and FQNEAQ (reference sequence). Here the CDR3 DNA reads TGTGCCAGCAGCTTAGGTCGCAGGGAGTCACCCCTCCACTTT. It translates to CASSLGRRESPLHF.

V is TRBV7-9 and J is TRBJ1-5; D uncertain. Trimming pared 5 bases from V and 0 bases from J, leaving 8 bases between. The germline V gene encodes CDR1 SEHNR and CDR2 FQNEAQ (reference sequence). The CDR3 is 14 amino acids. CDR3 sequence (DNA): TGTGCCAGCAGCGGCCATAATAGCAATCAGCCCCAGCATTTT. The encoded protein is CASSGHNSNQPQHF.

The CDR3 coding sequence is TGTGCCAGCAGCTTTCCTCCACTAGCGGGGGTCGACAATGAGCAGTTCTTC. Protein product: CASSFPPLAGVDNEQFF. This rearrangement joins TRBV7-9 to TRBJ2-1; 11 bases fit TRBD2. With 3 bases clipped from V and 5 bases from J, the junction kept 9 bases outside the gene matches. Germline V gene data show CDR1 as SEHNR and CDR2 as FQNEAQ (reference sequence). This CDR3 region has 17 residues.

This sequence joins TRBV18 and TRBJ1-2, with 9 nucleotides matching TRBD1. The V segment lost 2 bases and the J segment 8 bases; nucleotides outside the gene matches: 9. CDR1 KGHSH and CDR2 LQKENI come from the germline V gene. There are 15 residues in the CDR3. CDR3 sequence: CASSPSGTGMAGYTF. The CDR3 DNA reads as TGTGCCAGCTCACCAAGCGGGACAGGGATGGCAGGCTACACCTTC.

The rearrangement links TRBV19 to TRBJ2-2, with D uncertain. The length of the CDR3 is 14 residues. V gave up 1 base and J gave up 1 base, with 4 bases separating them. The germline CDR1 and CDR2 sequences are LNHDA and SQIVND (reference sequence). In nucleotides, the CDR3 is TGTGCCAGTAGTATAGGGCAGAACACCGGGGAGCTGTTTTTT. It yields the protein CASSIGQNTGELFF.

The chain is built from TRBV4-2 and TRBJ2-5; 11 bases fit TRBD2. CDR1 is LGHNA and CDR2 is YNFKEQ in the germline V gene. The V gene end was trimmed by 1 base and the J gene end by 2 bases; junction bases not matched to a gene: 3. This CDR3 contains 16 residues. Here the CDR3 DNA reads TGTGCCAGCAGCCAAGGTTTAGCGGGGGGGCAAGAGACCCAGTACTTC. Translated: CASSQGLAGGQETQYF.

The chain is built from TRBV29-1 and TRBJ1-2; a possible D gene is TRBD1 (6 bases). The CDR3 is made up of 14 amino acids. Germline V gives CDR1 SQVTM, CDR2 ANQGSEA. V was trimmed by 3 bases and J by 2 bases, leaving 13 bases between them. CDR3 sequence reads: CSVDGGGANYGYTF. In DNA, the CDR3 is TGCAGCGTTGACGGAGGGGGAGCGAACTATGGCTACACCTTC. The full variable domain, in which reference TRBV29-1 and TRBJ1-2 provide the parts outside the CDR3, is SAVISQKPSRDICQRGTSLTIQCQVDSQVTMMFWYRQQPGQSLTLIATANQGSEATYESGFVIDKFPISRPNLTFSTLTVSNMSPEDSSIYLCSVDGGGANYGYTFGSGTRLTVV.

The rearrangement uses TRBV5-4 and TRBJ1-1; D gene uncertain. From germline, CDR1 is SGHNT and CDR2 YYREEE (reference sequence). The CDR3 loop spans 16 amino acids. V shed 4 bases and J shed 1 base, with 17 bases lying between them. The DNA of the CDR3 is TGTGCCAGCAGCCCGGCGGCCGGACGTCAGAACACTGAAGCTTTCTTT. Protein sequence: CASSPAAGRQNTEAFF.

CDR3 DNA sequence: TGTGCCAGTAACCCCCGGGCCGGGCCCTACGAGCAGTACTTC. This sequence encodes CASNPRAGPYEQYF. The V gene is TRBV19, the J gene TRBJ2-7, with D uncertain. This CDR3 is built from 14 residues. The V end lost 7 bases, the J end lost 2 bases, and 15 bases lay between the germline ends. The germline V gene has CDR1 LNHDA and CDR2 SQIVND (reference sequence).

This chain links TRBV6-4 with TRBJ1-1; weak D call: TRBD1 (5 bases). V gave up 1 base and J gave up 6 bases, with 15 bases separating them. Germline-derived CDR1 and CDR2 are MRHNA and SNTAGT. The CDR3 sequence is 15 residues long. As DNA, the CDR3 is TGTGCCAGCAGTGACTGGCCCAGGGAAGGGGCTGAAGCTTTCTTT. It translates to CASSDWPREGAEAFF.

This clone was recorded only once. The chain carries TRBV19 and TRBJ2-7; 10 positions agree with TRBD1. V dropped 6 bases and J dropped 3; count of bases not matched to a gene: 8. CDR1 and CDR2 from the germline V gene are LNHDA and SQIVND (reference sequence). The CDR3 is 15 residues long. CDR3 coding DNA: TGTGCCAGTAGGGCCTTGACAGGGGGCATCTACGAGCAGTACTTC. Translated, it gives CASRALTGGIYEQYF.

The rearrangement joins TRBV18 to TRBJ1-1; D gene ambiguous. The V end was cut by 1 base, the J end by 1 base, with 7 bases between. The CDR3 spans 14 residues. CDR1 is KGHSH and CDR2 is LQKENI in the germline V gene. CDR3 protein: CASSPRRGNTEAFF. DNA for the CDR3: TGTGCCAGCTCACCACGACGAGGGAACACTGAAGCTTTCTTT. Variable domain in full (rest from reference TRBV18 and TRBJ1-1): NAGVMQNPRHLVRRRGQEARLRCSPMKGHSHVYWYRQLPEEGLKFMVYLQKENIIDESGMPKERFSAEFPKEGPSILRIQQVVRGDSAAYFCASSPRRGNTEAFFGQGTRLTVV.

The rearrangement joins TRBV18 to TRBJ2-7; D unresolved. This CDR3 has 13 amino acids. Germline CDR1 is KGHSH and CDR2 is LQKENI. V was shortened by 2 bases and J by 4 bases, with 9 bases between the two germline ends. CDR3 sequence reads: CASSPSAGYEQYF. The CDR3 nucleotides read TGTGCCAGCTCACCATCGGCTGGGTACGAGCAGTACTTC.

The CDR3 sequence: CASSFFHGESSYNEQFF. In DNA, the CDR3 is TGTGCCAGCAGCTTTTTTCACGGGGAGAGCTCCTACAATGAGCAGTTCTTC. V is TRBV13 and J is TRBJ2-1, with D perhaps matching TRBD2 (5 bases). Germline loops: CDR1 PRHDT, CDR2 FYEKMQ (reference sequence). The ends were cut back, 3 bases at V and 0 bases at J, with 15 bases in the middle. The CDR3 totals 17 residues.

The chain employs TRBV7-3 and TRBJ2-4, with D perhaps TRBD1 (6 bases). Per the germline V gene, CDR1 is SGHTA and CDR2 is FQGTGA. This CDR3 is 14 amino acids long. V gave up 8 bases and J gave up 3 bases, with 14 bases separating them. The CDR3 nucleotides read TGTGCCAGCGCCTTAGGGGGAGACAAAAACATTCAGTACTTC. This translates into CASALGGDKNIQYF.

This chain uses TRBV14 with TRBJ1-2; 8 nucleotides agree with TRBD1. The CDR3 loop spans 13 amino acids. After removal of 8 bases from V and 4 bases from J, the junction contained 6 bases not matched to a gene. Germline V CDR1 and CDR2: SGHDN, FVKESK. CDR3 amino acids: CASAQGAGYGYTF. CDR3 sequence (DNA): TGTGCCAGCGCGCAGGGGGCTGGCTATGGCTACACCTTC.

The chain combines TRBV5-6 with TRBJ1-2; TRBD1 might be the D (5 bases). The CDR3 extends over 16 amino acids. CDR1 is SGHDT, CDR2 YYEEEE, per germline. The germline V and J ends were trimmed by 4 bases and 5 bases, with 21 bases remaining between them. The CDR3: CASSHGGAGMEYGYTF. DNA for the CDR3: TGTGCCAGCAGCCATGGAGGGGCAGGGATGGAGTATGGCTACACCTTC.

The chain has TRBV9 and TRBJ2-5; D unclear. The germline CDR1 and CDR2 sequences are SGDLS and YYNGEE. The CDR3 contains 12 residues. Between the trimmed V and J ends, which lost 0 bases and 5 bases, there was a span of 5 bases. CDR3 region: CASSVDAETQYF. As DNA, the CDR3 is TGTGCCAGCAGCGTAGATGCGGAGACCCAGTACTTC.

The rearrangement uses TRBV9 and TRBJ1-1; possible D gene TRBD1, 6 bases. The CDR3 is made up of 14 amino acids. Germline V gene sequence: CDR1 SGDLS, CDR2 YYNGEE. Trimming removed 3 bases from V and 4 bases from J, with 13 bases in between. The CDR3 sequence: CASSAQGLGTEAFF. DNA for the CDR3: TGTGCCAGCAGCGCGCAGGGGCTCGGCACTGAAGCTTTCTTT. Full variable domain (missing parts from reference TRBV9 and TRBJ1-1): DSGVTQTPKHLITATGQRVTLRCSPRSGDLSVYWYQQSLDQGLQFLIQYYNGEERAKGNILERFSAQQFPDLHSELNLSSLELGDSALYFCASSAQGLGTEAFFGQGTRLTVV.

This chain uses TRBV27 with TRBJ2-7; D is unclear. V lost 6 bases to trimming and J lost 1 base, with 13 bases between them. Per the germline V gene, CDR1 is MNHEY and CDR2 is SMNVEV (reference sequence). CDR3 length equals 14 residues. This CDR3 is CASRPRRESYEQYF. CDR3 DNA: TGTGCCAGCAGACCAAGAAGGGAATCCTACGAGCAGTACTTC.

V and J are TRBV9 and TRBJ2-5; 8 positions agree with TRBD1. The germline gives CDR1 SGDLS, CDR2 YYNGEE. CDR3 length: 17 amino acids. With V trimmed by 3 bases and J by 2 bases, 12 bases remained unmatched. CDR3 nucleotide sequence: TGTGCCAGCAGCGCTCTTCAGGGGACAGGAGGACAAGAGACCCAGTACTTC. This gives the protein CASSALQGTGGQETQYF.

The rearrangement uses TRBV5-6 and TRBJ1-3; D call uncertain. Between the trimmed V and J ends, which lost 0 bases and 0 bases, there was a span of 4 bases. In germline, CDR1 is SGHDT, CDR2 YYEEEE. This CDR3 is 14 amino acids long. CDR3 residues: CASSLDHSGNTIYF. CDR3 bases: TGTGCCAGCAGCTTGGACCACTCTGGAAACACCATATATTTT.

This rearrangement joins TRBV7-2 to TRBJ2-1; D is uncertain. The V gene lost 3 bases and the J gene lost 2 bases, with 14 bases spanning the gap. CDR3 length: 16 residues. Germline CDR1 and CDR2: SGHTA and FQGNSA. CDR3 sequence reads: CASSFYGTQAYNEQFF. As DNA, the CDR3 is TGTGCCAGCAGCTTTTACGGAACCCAGGCCTACAATGAGCAGTTCTTC.

The rearrangement uses TRBV29-1 and TRBJ2-7, with 8 bases identical to TRBD1. V lost 7 bases to trimming and J lost 6 bases; unmatched junction nucleotides: 14. The CDR3 contains 14 residues. Germline CDR1 SQVTM, CDR2 ANQGSEA. The CDR3 nucleotides read TGCAGCGCCCCGGGCCCGACAGGGGCTCGCGAGCAGTACTTC. This gives the protein CSAPGPTGAREQYF.

V is TRBV6-4 and J is TRBJ1-6, with TRBD1 as a possible D gene (6 bases). V was pared by 8 bases and J by 0 bases, with 17 bases between. The CDR3 length is 17 residues. Germline V CDR1 and CDR2: MRHNA, SNTAGT. CDR3 loop: CASSKGVRGSYNSPLHF. The CDR3 coding sequence is TGTGCCAGCTCTAAGGGGGTGAGAGGCTCCTATAATTCACCCCTCCACTTT.

This chain uses TRBV19 with TRBJ1-2, with D possibly being TRBD1 (5 bases). This CDR3 region has 13 residues. Germline CDR1 and CDR2: LNHDA and SQIVND (reference sequence). V was trimmed by 6 bases and J by 3 bases, leaving 11 bases between them. CDR3 nucleotides: TGTGCCAGTAGCCAAGACAGTTACTATGGCTACACCTTC. Its translation is CASSQDSYYGYTF.

The rearrangement links TRBV5-1 to TRBJ2-7, with 9 bases matching TRBD1. Germline assignment: CDR1 SGHRS and CDR2 YFSETQ. J was trimmed by 5 bases and V by 4 bases; bases with no gene match: 10. The CDR3 covers 15 residues. The CDR3 bases are TGCGCCAGCAGCCTCGGACAGGGGTTGATCCACGAGCAGTACTTC. This encodes CASSLGQGLIHEQYF.

The chain uses TRBV19 and TRBJ2-3; 13 bases are a match to TRBD2. CDR3 size: 16 residues. Trimming at V came to 3 bases and at J to 1 base, leaving 1 base not matched to a gene. From germline, CDR1 is LNHDA and CDR2 SQIVND (reference sequence). Here the CDR3 DNA reads TGTGCCAGTAGTATTGGACTAGCGGGGGGCACAGATACGCAGTATTTT. This encodes CASSIGLAGGTDTQYF.